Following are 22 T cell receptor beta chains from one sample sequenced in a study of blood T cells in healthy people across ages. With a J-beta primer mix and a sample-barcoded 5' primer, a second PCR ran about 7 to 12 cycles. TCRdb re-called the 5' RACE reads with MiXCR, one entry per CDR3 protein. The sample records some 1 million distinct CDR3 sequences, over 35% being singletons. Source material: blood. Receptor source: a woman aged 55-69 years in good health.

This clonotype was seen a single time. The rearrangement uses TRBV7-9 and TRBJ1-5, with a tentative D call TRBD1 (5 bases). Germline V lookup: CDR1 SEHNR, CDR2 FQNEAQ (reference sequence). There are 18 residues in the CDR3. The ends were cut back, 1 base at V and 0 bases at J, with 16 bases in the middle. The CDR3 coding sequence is TGTGCCAGCAGCTTAGGTGTTCGGGGGACGGATAGCAATCAGCCCCAGCATTTT. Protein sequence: CASSLGVRGTDSNQPQHF.

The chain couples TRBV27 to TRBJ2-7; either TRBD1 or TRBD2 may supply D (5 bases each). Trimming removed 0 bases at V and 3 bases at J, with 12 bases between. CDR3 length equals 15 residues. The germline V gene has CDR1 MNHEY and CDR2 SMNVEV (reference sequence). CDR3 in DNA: TGTGCCAGCAGTTTATCAAGGGGACGGTTCTACGAGCAGTACTTC. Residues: CASSLSRGRFYEQYF.

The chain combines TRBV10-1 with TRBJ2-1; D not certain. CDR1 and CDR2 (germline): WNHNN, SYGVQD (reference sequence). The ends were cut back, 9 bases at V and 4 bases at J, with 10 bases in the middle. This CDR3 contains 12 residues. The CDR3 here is CASESRYNEQFF. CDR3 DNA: TGCGCCAGTGAGTCGCGGTACAATGAGCAGTTCTTC.

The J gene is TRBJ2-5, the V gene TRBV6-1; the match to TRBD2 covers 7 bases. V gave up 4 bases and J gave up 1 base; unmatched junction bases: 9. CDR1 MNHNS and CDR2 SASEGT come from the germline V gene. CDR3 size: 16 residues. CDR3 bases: TGTGCCAGCAGTGCCCACCGGGGGGAGACCCAAGAGACCCAGTACTTC. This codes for CASSAHRGETQETQYF.

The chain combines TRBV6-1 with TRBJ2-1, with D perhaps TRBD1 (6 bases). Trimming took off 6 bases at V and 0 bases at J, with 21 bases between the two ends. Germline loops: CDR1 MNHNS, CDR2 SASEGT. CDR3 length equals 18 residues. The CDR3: CASRPNPGRQASYNEQFF. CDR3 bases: TGTGCCAGCAGGCCTAATCCTGGGAGACAGGCCTCCTACAATGAGCAGTTCTTC.

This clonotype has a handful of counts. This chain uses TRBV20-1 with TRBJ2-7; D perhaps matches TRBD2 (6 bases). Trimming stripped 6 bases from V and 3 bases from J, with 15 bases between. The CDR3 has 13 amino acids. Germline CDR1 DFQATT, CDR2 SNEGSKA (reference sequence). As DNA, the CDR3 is TGCAGTGCGCGCGGGGAAACGCTCTACGAGCAGTACTTC. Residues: CSARGETLYEQYF.

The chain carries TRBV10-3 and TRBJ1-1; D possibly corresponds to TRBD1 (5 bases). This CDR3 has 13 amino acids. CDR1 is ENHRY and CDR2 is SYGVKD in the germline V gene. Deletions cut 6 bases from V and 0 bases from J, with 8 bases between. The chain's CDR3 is CAIRETVNTEAFF. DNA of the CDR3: TGTGCCATCAGGGAGACAGTGAACACTGAAGCTTTCTTT.

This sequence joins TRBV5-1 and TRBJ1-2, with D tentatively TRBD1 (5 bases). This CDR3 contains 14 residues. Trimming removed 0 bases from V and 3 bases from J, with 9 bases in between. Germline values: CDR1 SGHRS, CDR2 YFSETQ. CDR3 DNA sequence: TGCGCCAGCAGCTTGGCGGGGACTCACTATGGCTACACCTTC. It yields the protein CASSLAGTHYGYTF.

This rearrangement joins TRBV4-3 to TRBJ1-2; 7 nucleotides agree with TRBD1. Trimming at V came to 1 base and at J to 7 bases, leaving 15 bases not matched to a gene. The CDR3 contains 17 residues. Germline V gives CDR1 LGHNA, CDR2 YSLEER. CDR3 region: CASSQGTGLGPTFGYTF. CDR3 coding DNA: TGCGCCAGCAGCCAAGGGACAGGTTTAGGCCCCACTTTTGGCTACACCTTC.

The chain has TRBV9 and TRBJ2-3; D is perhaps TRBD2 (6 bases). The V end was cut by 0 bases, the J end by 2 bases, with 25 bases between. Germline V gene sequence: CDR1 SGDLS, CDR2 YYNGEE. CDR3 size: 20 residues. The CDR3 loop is CASSVAASSGEWWNTDTQYF. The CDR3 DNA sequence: TGTGCCAGCAGCGTAGCAGCTAGCTCGGGAGAGTGGTGGAACACAGATACGCAGTATTTT. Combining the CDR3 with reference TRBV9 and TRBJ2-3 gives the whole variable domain DSGVTQTPKHLITATGQRVTLRCSPRSGDLSVYWYQQSLDQGLQFLIQYYNGEERAKGNILERFSAQQFPDLHSELNLSSLELGDSALYFCASSVAASSGEWWNTDTQYFGPGTRLTVL.

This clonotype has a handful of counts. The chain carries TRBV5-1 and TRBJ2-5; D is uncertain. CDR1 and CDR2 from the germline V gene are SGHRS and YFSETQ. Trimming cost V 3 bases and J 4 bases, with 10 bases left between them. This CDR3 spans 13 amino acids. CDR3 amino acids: CASSSRLGETQYF. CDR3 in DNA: TGCGCCAGCAGCTCTCGGTTGGGAGAGACCCAGTACTTC.

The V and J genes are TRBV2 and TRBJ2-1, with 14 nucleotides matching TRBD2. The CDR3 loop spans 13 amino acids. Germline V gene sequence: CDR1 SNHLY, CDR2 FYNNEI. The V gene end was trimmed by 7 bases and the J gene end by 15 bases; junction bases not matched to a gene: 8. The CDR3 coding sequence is TGTGCCAGCAACGCCGGGACTAGCGGGAGCAGGTTCTTC. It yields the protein CASNAGTSGSRFF.

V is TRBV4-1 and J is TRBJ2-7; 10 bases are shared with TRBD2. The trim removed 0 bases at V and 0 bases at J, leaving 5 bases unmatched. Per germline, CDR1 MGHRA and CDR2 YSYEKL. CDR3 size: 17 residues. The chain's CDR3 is CASSQDMTSGRSYEQYF. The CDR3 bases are TGCGCCAGCAGCCAAGACATGACTAGCGGGCGCTCCTACGAGCAGTACTTC.

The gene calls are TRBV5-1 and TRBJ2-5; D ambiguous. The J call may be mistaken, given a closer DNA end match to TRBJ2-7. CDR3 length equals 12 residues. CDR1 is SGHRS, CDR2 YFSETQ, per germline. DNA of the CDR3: TGCGCCAGCAGCTCGGGCCCTCCCGAGCAGTACTTC. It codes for CASSSGPPEQYF.

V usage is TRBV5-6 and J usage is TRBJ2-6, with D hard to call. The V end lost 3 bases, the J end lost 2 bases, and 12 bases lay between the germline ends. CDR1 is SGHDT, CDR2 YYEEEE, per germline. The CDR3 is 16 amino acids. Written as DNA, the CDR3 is TGTGCCAGCAGCTCCTACGGCGGCACTGGGGCCAACGTCCTGACTTTC. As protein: CASSSYGGTGANVLTF.

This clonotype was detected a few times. The CDR3 region is CATSREVGEQFF. The CDR3, as DNA: TGTGCCACCAGCAGAGAAGTAGGCGAGCAGTTCTTC. This sequence joins TRBV15 and TRBJ2-1; D unresolved. Trimming left V 0 bases short and J 10 bases short, with 7 bases between. CDR1 LNHNV and CDR2 YYDKDF come from the germline V gene (reference sequence). This CDR3 has 12 residues.

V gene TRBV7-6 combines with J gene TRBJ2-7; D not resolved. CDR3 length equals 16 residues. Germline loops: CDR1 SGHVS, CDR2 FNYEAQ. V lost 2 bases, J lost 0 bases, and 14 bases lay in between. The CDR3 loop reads CASSLLPGLSSYEQYF. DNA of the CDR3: TGTGCCAGCAGCTTACTCCCGGGCCTTAGCTCCTACGAGCAGTACTTC. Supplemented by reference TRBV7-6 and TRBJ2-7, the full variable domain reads GAGVSQSPRYKVTKRGQDVALRCDPISGHVSLYWYRQALGQGPEFLTYFNYEAQQDKSGLPNDRFSAERPEGSISTLTIQRTEQRDSAMYRCASSLLPGLSSYEQYFGPGTRLTVT.

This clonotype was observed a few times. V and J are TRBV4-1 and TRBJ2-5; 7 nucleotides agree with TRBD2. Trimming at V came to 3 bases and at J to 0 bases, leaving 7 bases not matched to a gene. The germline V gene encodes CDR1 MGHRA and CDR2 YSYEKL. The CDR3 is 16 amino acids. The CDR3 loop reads CASSQGVTSYQETQYF. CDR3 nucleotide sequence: TGCGCCAGCAGCCAGGGGGTGACTAGCTACCAAGAGACCCAGTACTTC.

The CDR3 DNA follows: TGTGCCACCAGTGACCCTTCCCGACAGGGGGCCAAGGAGACCCAGTACTTC. Residues: CATSDPSRQGAKETQYF. The chain uses TRBV24-1 and TRBJ2-5; 10 nucleotides line up with TRBD1. The germline CDR1 and CDR2 sequences are KGHDR and SFDVKD. The V segment lost 4 bases and the J segment 5 bases; nucleotides outside the gene matches: 12. This CDR3 contains 17 residues.

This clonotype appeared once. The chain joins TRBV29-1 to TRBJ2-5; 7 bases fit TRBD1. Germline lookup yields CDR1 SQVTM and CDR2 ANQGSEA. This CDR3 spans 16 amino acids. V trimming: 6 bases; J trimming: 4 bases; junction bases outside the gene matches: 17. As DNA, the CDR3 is TGCAGCGTCCACCCGGGACAGTCAATCTGGGGAGAGACCCAGTACTTC. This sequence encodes CSVHPGQSIWGETQYF.

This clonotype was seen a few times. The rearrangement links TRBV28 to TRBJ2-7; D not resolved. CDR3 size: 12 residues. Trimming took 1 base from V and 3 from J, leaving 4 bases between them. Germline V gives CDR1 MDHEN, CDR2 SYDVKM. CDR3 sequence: CASSLFFYEQYF. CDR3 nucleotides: TGTGCCAGCAGTTTATTTTTCTACGAGCAGTACTTC.

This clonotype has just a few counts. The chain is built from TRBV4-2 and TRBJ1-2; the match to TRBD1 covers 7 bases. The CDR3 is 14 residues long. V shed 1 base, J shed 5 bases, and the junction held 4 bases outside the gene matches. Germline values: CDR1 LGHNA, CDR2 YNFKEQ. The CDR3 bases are TGTGCCAGCAGCCAAGCTGGGACAGTGTATGGCTACACCTTC. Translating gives CASSQAGTVYGYTF.